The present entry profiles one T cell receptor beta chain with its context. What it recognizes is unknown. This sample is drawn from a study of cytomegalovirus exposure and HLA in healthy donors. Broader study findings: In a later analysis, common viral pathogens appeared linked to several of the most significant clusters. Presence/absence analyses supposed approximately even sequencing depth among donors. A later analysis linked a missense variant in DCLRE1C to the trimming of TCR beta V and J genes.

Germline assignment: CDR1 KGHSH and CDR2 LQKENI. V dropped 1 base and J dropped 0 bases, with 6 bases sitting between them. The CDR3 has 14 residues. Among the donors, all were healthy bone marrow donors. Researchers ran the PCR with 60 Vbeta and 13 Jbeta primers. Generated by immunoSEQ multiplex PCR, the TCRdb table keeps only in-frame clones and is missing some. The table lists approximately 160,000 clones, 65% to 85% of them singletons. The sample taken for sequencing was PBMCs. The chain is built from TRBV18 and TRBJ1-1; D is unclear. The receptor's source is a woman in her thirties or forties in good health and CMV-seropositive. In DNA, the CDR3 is TGTGCCAGCTCACCACTTACGGTGAACACTGAAGCTTTCTTT. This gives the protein CASSPLTVNTEAFF.